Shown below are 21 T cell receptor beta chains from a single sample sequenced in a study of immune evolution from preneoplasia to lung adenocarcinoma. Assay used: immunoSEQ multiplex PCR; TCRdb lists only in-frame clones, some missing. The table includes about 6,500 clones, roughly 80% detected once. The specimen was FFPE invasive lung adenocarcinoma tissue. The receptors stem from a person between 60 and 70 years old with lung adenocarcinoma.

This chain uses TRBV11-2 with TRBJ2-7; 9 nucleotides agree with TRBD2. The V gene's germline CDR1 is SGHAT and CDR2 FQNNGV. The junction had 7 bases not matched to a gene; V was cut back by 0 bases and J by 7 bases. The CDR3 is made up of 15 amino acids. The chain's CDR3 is CASSLDSGRDSEQYF. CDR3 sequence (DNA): TGTGCCAGCAGCTTAGATAGCGGGAGAGATTCAGAGCAGTACTTC.

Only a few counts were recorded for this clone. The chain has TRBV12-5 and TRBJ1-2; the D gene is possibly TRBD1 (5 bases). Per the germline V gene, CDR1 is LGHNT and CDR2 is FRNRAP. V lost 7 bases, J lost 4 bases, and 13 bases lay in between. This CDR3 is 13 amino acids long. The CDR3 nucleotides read TGTGCTAGTGCCAGGGACGGGGGCTATGGCTACACCTTC. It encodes CASARDGGYGYTF.

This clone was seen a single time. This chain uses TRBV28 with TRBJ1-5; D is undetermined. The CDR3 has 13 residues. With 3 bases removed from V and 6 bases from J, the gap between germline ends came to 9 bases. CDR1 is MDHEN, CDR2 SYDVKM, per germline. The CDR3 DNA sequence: TGTGCCAGCAGTTTTAATGGAGGTCAGCCCCAGCATTTT. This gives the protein CASSFNGGQPQHF.

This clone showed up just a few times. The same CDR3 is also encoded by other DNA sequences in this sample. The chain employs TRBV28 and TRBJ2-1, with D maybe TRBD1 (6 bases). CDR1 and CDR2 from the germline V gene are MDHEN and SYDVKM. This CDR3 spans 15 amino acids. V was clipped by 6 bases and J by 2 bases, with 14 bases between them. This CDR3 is CASRRNRDPYNEQFF. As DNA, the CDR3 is TGTGCCAGCAGGCGAAACAGGGACCCCTACAATGAGCAGTTCTTC. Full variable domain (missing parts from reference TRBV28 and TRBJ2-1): DVKVTQSSRYLVKRTGEKVFLECVQDMDHENMFWYRQDPGLGLRLIYFSYDVKMKEKGDIPEGYSVSREKKERFSLILESASTNQTSMYLCASRRNRDPYNEQFFGPGTRLTVL.

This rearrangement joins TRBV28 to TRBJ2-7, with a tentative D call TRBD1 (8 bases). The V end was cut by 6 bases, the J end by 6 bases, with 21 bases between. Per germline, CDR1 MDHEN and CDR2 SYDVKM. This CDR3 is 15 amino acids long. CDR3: CASRRGDRWASEQYF. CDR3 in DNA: TGTGCCAGCAGACGGGGGGACAGGTGGGCTAGCGAGCAGTACTTC.

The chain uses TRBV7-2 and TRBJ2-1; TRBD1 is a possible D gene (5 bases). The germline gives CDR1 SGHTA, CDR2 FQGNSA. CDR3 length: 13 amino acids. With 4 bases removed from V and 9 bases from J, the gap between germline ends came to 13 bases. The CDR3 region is CASSSGAGREQFF. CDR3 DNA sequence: TGTGCCAGCAGCTCTGGTGCAGGGCGTGAGCAGTTCTTC.

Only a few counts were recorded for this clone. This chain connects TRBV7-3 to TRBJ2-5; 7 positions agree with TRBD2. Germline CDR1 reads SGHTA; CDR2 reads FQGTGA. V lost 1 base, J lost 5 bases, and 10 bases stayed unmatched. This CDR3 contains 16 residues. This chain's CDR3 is CASSLNAGAISETQYF. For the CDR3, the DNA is TGTGCCAGCAGCTTAAATGCGGGAGCAATCTCGGAGACCCAGTACTTC.

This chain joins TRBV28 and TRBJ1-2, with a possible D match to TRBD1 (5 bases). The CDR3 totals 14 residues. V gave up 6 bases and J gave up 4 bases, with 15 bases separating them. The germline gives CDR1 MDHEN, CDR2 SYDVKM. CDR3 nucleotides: TGTGCCAGCAGCCCCGGGACGGCTGGCTATGGCTACACCTTC. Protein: CASSPGTAGYGYTF.

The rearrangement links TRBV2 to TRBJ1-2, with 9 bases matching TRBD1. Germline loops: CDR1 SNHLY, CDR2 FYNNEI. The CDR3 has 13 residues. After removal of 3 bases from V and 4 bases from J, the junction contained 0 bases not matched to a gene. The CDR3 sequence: CASSEDRGYGYTF. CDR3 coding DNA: TGTGCCAGCAGTGAGGACAGGGGCTATGGCTACACCTTC.

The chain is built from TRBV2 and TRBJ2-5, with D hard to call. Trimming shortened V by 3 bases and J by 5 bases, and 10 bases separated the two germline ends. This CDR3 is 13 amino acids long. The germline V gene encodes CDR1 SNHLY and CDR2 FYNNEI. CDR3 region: CASSDRIRETQYF. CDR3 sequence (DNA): TGTGCCAGCAGTGATAGGATTAGGGAGACCCAGTACTTC.

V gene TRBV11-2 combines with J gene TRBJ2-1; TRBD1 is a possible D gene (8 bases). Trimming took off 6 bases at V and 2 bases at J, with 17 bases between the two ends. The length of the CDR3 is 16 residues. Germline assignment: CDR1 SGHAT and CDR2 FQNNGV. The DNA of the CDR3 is TGTGCCAGCAGGTCATACAGGGGGGGCACCTACAATGAGCAGTTCTTC. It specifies CASRSYRGGTYNEQFF. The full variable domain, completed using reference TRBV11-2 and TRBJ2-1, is EAGVAQSPRYKIIEKRQSVAFWCNPISGHATLYWYQQILGQGPKLLIQFQNNGVVDDSQLPKDRFSAERLKGVDSTLKIQPAKLEDSAVYLCASRSYRGGTYNEQFFGPGTRLTVL.

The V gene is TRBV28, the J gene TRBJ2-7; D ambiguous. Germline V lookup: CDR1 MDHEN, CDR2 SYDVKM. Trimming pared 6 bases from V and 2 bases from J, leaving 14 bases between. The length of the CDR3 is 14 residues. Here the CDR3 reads CASSPILSTYEQYF. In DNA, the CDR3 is TGTGCCAGCAGCCCCATCCTGTCTACCTACGAGCAGTACTTC.

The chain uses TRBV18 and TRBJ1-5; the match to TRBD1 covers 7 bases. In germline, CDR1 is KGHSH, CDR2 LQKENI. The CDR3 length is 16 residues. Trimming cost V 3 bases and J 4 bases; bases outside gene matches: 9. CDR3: CASSPRQGGLNQPQHF. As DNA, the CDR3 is TGTGCCAGCTCACCGAGGCAGGGGGGGCTGAATCAGCCCCAGCATTTT.

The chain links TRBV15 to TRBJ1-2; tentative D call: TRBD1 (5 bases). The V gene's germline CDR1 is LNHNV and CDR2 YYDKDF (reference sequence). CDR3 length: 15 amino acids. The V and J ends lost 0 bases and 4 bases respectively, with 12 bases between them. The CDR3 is CATSRDDDSFYGYTF. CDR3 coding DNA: TGTGCCACCAGCAGAGATGATGACAGCTTCTATGGCTACACCTTC.

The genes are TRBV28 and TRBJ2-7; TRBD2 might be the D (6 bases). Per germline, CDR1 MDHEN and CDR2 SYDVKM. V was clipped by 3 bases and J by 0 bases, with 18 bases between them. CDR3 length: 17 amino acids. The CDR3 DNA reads TGTGCCAGCAGTTTTCACTTAGCGGATACGAGCTCCTACGAGCAGTACTTC. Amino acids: CASSFHLADTSSYEQYF.

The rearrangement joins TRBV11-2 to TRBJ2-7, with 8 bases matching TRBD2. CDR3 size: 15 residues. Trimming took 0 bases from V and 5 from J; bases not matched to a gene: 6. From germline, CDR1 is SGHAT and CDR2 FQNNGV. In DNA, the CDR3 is TGTGCCAGCAGCTTAGAAGCGGGAGTTTTGGACGAGCAGTACTTC. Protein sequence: CASSLEAGVLDEQYF.

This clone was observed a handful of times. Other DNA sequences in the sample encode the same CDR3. In nucleotides, the CDR3 is TGCAGCGTTTATACCAATTACGAGCAGTACTTC. Protein sequence: CSVYTNYEQYF. The genes are TRBV29-1 and TRBJ2-7, with D unresolved. Germline values: CDR1 SQVTM, CDR2 ANQGSEA. Deletions cut 5 bases from V and 4 bases from J, with 9 bases between. This CDR3 comprises 11 residues.

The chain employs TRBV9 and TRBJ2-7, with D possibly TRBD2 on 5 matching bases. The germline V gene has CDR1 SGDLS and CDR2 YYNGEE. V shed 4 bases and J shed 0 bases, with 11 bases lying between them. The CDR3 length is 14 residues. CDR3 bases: TGTGCCAGCAGCTTCTCGGAGGCCTCCTACGAGCAGTACTTC. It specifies CASSFSEASYEQYF.

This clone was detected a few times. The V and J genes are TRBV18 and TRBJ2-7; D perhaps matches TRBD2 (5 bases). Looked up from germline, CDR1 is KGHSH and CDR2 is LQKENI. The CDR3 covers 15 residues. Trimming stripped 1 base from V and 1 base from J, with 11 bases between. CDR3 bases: TGTGCCAGCTCACCACAGCACGGGGATTCCTACGAGCAGTACTTC. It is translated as CASSPQHGDSYEQYF.

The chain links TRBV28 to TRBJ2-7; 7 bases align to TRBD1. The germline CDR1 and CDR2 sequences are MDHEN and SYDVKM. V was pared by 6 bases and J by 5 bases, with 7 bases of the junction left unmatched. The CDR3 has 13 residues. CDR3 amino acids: CASRRQGRHEQYF. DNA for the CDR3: TGTGCCAGCAGAAGACAGGGTAGACACGAGCAGTACTTC.

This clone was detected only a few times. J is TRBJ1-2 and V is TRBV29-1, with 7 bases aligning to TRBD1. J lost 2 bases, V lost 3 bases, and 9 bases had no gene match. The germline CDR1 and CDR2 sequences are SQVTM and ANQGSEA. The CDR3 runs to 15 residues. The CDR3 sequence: CSVDPSTGQNYGYTF. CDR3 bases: TGCAGCGTTGATCCCTCGACGGGACAGAACTATGGCTACACCTTC.